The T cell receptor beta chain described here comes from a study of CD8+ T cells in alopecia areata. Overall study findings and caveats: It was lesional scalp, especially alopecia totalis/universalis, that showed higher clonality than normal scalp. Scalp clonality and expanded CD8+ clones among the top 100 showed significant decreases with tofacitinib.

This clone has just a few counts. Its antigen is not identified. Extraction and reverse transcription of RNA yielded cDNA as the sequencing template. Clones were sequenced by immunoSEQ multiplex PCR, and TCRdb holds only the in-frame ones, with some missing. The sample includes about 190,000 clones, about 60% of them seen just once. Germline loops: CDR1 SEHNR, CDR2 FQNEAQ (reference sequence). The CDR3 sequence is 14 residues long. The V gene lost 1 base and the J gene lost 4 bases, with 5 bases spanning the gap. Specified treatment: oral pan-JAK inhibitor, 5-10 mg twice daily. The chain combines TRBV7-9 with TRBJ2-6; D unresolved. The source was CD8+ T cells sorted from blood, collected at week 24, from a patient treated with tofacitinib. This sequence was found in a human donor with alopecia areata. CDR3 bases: TGTGCCAGCAGCTTAGTTATAGGGGCCAACGTCCTGACTTTC. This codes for CASSLVIGANVLTF.